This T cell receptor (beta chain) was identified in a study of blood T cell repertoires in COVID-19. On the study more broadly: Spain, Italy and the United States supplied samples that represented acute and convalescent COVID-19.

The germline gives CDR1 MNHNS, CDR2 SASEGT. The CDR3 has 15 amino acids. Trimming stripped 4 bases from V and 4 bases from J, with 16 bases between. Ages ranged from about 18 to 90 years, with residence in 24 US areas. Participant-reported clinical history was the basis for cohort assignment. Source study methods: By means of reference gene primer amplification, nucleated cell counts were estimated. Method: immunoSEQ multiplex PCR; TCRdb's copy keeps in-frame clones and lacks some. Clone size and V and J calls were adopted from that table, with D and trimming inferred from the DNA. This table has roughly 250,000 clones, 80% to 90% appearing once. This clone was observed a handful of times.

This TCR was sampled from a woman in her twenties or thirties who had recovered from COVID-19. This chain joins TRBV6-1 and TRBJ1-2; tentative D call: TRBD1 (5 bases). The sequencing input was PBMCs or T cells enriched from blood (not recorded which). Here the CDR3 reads CASSATGAPLYGYTF. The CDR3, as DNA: TGTGCCAGCAGTGCAACAGGAGCCCCCCTCTATGGCTACACCTTC.